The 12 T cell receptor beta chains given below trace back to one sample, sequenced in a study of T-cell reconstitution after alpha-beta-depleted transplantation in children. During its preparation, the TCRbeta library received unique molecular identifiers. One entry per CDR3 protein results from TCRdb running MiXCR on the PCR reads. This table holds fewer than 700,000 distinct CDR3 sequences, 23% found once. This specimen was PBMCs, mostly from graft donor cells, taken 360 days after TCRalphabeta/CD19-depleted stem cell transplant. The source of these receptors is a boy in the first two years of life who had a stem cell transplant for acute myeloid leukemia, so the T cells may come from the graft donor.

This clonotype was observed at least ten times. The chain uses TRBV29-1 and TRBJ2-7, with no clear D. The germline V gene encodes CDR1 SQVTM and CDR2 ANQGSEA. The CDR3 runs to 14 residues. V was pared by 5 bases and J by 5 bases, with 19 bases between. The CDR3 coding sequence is TGCAGCGTTACGGTCCTGGGTCGGATGGACGAGCAGTACTTC. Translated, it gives CSVTVLGRMDEQYF.

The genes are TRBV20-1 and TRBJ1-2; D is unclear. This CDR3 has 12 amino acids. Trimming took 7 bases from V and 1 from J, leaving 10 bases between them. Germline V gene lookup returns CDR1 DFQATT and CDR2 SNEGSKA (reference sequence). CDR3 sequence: CSGRGYNYGYTF. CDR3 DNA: TGCAGTGGACGAGGGTATAACTATGGCTACACCTTC.

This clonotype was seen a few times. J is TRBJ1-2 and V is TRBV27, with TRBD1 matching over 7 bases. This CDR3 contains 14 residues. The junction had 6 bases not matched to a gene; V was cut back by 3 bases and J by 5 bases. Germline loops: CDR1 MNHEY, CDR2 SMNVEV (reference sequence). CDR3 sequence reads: CASSFRQGPYGYTF. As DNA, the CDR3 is TGTGCCAGCAGTTTCCGACAGGGCCCTTATGGCTACACCTTC.

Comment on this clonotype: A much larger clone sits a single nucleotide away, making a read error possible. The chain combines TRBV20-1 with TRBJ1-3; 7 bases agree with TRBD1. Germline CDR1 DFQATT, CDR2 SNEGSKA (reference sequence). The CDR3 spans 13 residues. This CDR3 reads CSAGQVSGDTIYF. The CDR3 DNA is TGCAGTGCCGGACAGGTCTCTGGAGACACCATATATTTT.

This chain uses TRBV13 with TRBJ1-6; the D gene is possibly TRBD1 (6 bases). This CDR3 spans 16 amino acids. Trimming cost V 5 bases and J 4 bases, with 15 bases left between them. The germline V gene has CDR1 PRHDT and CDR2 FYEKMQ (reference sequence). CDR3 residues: CASSRGHGGYNSPLHF. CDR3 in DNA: TGTGCCAGCAGCCGGGGACACGGCGGTTATAATTCACCCCTCCACTTT.

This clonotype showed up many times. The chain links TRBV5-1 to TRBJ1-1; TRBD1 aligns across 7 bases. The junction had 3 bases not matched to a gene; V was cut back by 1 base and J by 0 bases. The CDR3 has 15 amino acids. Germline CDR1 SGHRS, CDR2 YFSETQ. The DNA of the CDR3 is TGCGCCAGCAGCTTGACGACAGGGATGAACACTGAAGCTTTCTTT. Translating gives CASSLTTGMNTEAFF.

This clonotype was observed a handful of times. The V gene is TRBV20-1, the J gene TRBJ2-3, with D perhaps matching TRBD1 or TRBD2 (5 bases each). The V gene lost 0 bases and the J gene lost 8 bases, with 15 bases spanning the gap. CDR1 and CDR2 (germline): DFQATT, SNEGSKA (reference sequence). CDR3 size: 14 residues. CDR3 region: CSARDLGTALTQYF. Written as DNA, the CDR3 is TGCAGTGCTAGAGATCTAGGGACCGCCCTTACGCAGTATTTT.

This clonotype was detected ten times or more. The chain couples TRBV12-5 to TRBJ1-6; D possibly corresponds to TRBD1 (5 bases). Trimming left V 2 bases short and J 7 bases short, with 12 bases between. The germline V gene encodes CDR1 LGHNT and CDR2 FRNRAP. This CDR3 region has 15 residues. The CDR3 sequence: CASGLSQGGNSPLHF. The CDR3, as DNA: TGTGCTAGTGGTTTGTCGCAGGGTGGCAATTCACCCCTCCACTTT.

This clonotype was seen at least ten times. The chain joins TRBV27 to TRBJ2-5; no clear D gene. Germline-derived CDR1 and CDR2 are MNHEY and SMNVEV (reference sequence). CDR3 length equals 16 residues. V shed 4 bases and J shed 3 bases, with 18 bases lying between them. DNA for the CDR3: TGTGCCAGCAGTTCTCCCCTAACGCCCCAAAAAGAGACCCAGTACTTC. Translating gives CASSSPLTPQKETQYF.

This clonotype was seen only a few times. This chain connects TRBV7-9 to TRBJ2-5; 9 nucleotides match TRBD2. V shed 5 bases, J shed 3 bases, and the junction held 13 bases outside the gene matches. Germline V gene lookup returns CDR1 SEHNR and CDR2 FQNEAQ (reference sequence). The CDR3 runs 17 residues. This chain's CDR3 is CASSNQFLRGGEETQYF. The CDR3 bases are TGTGCCAGCAGCAACCAGTTTCTGCGGGGGGGCGAAGAGACCCAGTACTTC. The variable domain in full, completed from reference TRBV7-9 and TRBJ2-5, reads DTGVSQNPRHKITKRGQNVTFRCDPISEHNRLYWYRQTLGQGPEFLTYFQNEAQLEKSRLLSDRFSAERPKGSFSTLEIQRTEQGDSAMYLCASSNQFLRGGEETQYFGPGTRLLVL.

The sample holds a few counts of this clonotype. The CDR3 spells CASSLDLLRDTEAFF. In nucleotides, the CDR3 is TGTGCCAGCAGCTTGGACCTCCTAAGGGACACTGAAGCTTTCTTT. The chain has TRBV5-4 and TRBJ1-1; D is unclear. Trimming pared 0 bases from V and 3 bases from J, leaving 12 bases between. The CDR3 sequence is 15 residues long. Germline V gene data show CDR1 as SGHNT and CDR2 as YYREEE (reference sequence).

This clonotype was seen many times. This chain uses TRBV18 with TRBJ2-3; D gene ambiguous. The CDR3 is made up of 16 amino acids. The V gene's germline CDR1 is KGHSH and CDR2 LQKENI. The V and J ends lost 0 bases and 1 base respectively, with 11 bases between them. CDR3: CASSPPGMSGTDTQYF. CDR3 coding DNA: TGTGCCAGCTCACCACCGGGGATGTCGGGCACAGATACGCAGTATTTT.